This TCR beta chain was captured in a study of T-cell reconstitution after alpha-beta-depleted transplantation in children. Preparation of the TCRbeta library was carried out with unique molecular identifiers. TCRdb called the PCR reads again in MiXCR, with one record for every CDR3 protein. In the table there are about 210,000 distinct CDR3 sequences, approximately 17% of which are singletons. Points from the study as a whole: Roughly two months post-transplant, alpha-beta T cells reportedly originated from several hundred graft clones that had expanded. Newly generated T cells supplied most T-cell counts and diversity one year post-transplant.

This CDR3 contains 13 residues. V was pared by 2 bases and J by 4 bases, with 8 bases between. Germline assignment: CDR1 SNHLY and CDR2 FYNNEI. About this clonotype itself: Its antigen is currently unknown.

The source is a male patient aged 2-10 years who had a stem cell transplant for acute lymphoblastic leukemia, so the T cells may come from the graft donor. The genes are TRBV2 and TRBJ1-2; D remains ambiguous. The sequencing used PBMCs, mostly from graft donor cells, collected 360 days after TCRalphabeta/CD19-depleted stem cell transplant. CDR3 sequence: CASSERQVYGYTF. The CDR3 bases are TGTGCCAGCAGTGAACGCCAGGTCTATGGCTACACCTTC.